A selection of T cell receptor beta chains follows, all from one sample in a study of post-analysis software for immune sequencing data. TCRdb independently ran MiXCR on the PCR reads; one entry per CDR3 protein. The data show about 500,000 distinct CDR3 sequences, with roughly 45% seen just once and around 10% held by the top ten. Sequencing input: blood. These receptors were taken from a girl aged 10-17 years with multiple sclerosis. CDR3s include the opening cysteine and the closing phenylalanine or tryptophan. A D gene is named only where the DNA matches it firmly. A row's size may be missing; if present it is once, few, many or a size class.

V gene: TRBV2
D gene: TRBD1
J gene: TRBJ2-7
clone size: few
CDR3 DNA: TGTGCCAGCAGAATCAGGACAGGGTCCTACGAGCAGTACTTC
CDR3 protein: CASRIRTGSYEQYF

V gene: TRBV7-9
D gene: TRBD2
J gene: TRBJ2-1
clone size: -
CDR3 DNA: TGTGCCAGCAGCTTAGAGGGACTAGCGGGAGTTGAGCAGTTCTTC
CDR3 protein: CASSLEGLAGVEQFF

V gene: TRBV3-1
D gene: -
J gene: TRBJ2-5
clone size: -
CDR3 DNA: TGTGCCAGCAGCCTTTCCCCCGGGACTTCAAAGACCCAGTACTTC
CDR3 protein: CASSLSPGTSKTQYF

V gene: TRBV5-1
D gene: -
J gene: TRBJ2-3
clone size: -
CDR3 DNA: TGCGCCAGCAATATCGAAGGTAGCACAGATACGCAGTATTTT
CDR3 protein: CASNIEGSTDTQYF

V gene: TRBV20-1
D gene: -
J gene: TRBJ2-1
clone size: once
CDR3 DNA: TGCAGTGCTACCCACAAAAGCTCCTACAATGAGCAGTTCTTC
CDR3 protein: CSATHKSSYNEQFF

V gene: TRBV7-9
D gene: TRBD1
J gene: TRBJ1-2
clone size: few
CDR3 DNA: TGTGCCAGCAGGGACAGGGGGCGATATGGCTACACCTTC
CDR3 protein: CASRDRGRYGYTF

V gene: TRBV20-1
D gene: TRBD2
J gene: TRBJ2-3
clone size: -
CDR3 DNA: TGCAGTGCCAGCCGTCCTAGCGGAGGGACTAGCACAGATACGCAGTATTTT
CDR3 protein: CSASRPSGGTSTDTQYF

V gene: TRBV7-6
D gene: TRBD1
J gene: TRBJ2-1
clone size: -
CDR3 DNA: TGTGCCAGCAGCTGGGGGACAGCGTTATACAATGAGCAGTTCTTC
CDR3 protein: CASSWGTALYNEQFF

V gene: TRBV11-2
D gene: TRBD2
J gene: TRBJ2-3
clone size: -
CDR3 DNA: TGTGCCAGCAGCTTAGATCGTACTAGCGGGAGAGCGAGCACAGATACGCAGTATTTT
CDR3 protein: CASSLDRTSGRASTDTQYF

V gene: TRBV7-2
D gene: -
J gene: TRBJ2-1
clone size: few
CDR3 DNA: TGTGCCAGCAGCCCAACAGCGGGCCACTACAATGAGCAGTTCTTC
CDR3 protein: CASSPTAGHYNEQFF

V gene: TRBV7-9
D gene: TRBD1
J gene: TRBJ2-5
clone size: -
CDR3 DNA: TGTGCCAGCAGCTATCCAGGGGGCGTTCGGGAGACCCAGTACTTC
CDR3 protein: CASSYPGGVRETQYF

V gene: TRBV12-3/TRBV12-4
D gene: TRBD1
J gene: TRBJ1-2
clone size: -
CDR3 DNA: TGTGCCAGCATTTTCCTGGGACAGGGCAGTGGAGGCTACACCTTC
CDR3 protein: CASIFLGQGSGGYTF

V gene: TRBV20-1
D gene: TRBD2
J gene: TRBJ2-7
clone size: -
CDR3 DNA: TGCAGTGCTACCCGACTAGCGGCCTTTCACGAGCAGTACTTC
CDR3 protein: CSATRLAAFHEQYF

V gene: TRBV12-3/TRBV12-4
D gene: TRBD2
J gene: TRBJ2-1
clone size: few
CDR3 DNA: TGTGCCAGCAGTTTATCCGGTCCGGGACTAGCAATTCTCGATGAGCAGTTCTTC
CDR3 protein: CASSLSGPGLAILDEQFF

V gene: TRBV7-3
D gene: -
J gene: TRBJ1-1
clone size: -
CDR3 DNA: TGTGCCGGCAGCTTGTTTGAGTTTGCTGAAGCTTTCTTT
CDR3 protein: CAGSLFEFAEAFF

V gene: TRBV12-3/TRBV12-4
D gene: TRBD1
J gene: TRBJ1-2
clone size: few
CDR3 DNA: TGTGCCAGCAGTACACAGGGGTCCTATGGCTACACCTTC
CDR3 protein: CASSTQGSYGYTF

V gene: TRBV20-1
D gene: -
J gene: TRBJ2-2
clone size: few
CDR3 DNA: TGCAGTGCTAGTGGGGAAAACACCGGGGAGCTGTTTTTT
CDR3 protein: CSASGENTGELFF

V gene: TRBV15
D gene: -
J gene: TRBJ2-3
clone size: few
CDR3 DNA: TGTGCCACCAGCAGATCCCTGACAGGTACCACCGTGGATACGCAGTATTTT
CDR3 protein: CATSRSLTGTTVDTQYF

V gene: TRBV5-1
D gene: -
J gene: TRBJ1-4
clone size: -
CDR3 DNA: TGCGCCAGCAGCTTGGGTGATAATGAAAAACTGTTTTTT
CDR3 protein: CASSLGDNEKLFF

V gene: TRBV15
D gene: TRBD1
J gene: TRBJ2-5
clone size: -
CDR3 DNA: TGTGCCACCAGCCCCCGGGACAGAGAAGAGACCCAGTACTTC
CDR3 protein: CATSPRDREETQYF

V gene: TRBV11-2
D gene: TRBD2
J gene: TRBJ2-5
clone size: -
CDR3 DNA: TGTGCCAGCAGCTTCGGCGGCGGGGGGGCCGCAGAGACCCAGTACTTC
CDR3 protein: CASSFGGGGAAETQYF

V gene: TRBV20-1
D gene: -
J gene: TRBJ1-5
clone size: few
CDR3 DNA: TGCAGTGCTAGAGTCGAAGGGGTGGGTCAGCCTCAGCATTTT
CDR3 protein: CSARVEGVGQPQHF

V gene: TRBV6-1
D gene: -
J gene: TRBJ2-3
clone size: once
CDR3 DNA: TGTGCCAGCAGGACACCAAGCACAGATACGCAGTATTTT
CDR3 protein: CASRTPSTDTQYF

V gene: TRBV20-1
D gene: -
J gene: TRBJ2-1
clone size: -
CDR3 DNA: TGCAGTGCTCCCCTAGCGTTTTACAACAATGAGCAGTTCTTC
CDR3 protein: CSAPLAFYNNEQFF

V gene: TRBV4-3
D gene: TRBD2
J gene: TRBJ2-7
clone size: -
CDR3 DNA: TGCGCCAGCAGCCAAGATCCCCTAGCGGGAGGGCGCGAGCAGTACTTC
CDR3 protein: CASSQDPLAGGREQYF

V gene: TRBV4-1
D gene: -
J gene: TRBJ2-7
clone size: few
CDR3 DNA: TGCGCCAGCAGCCAAGAGGGGTCAACATACGAGCAGTACTTC
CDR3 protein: CASSQEGSTYEQYF

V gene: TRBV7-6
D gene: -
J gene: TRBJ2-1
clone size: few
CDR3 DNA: TGTGCCAGCAGCGCAGCAGGCGCAATTGGGTCCAACAATGAGCAGTTCTTC
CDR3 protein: CASSAAGAIGSNNEQFF

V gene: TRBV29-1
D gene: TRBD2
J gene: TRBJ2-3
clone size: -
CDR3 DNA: TGCAGCCCCGGACTAGCGGGAGCCGATACGCAGTATTTT
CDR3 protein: CSPGLAGADTQYF

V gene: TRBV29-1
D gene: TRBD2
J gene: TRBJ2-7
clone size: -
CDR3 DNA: TGCAGCGTTGGCAACGGGCCGGAATGGCTAGCGGTCTCCTACGAGCAGTACTTC
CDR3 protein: CSVGNGPEWLAVSYEQYF

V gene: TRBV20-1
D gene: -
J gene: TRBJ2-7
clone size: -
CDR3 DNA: TGTAGTGCCCGCCCCCCTAGGAGCTCCTACGAGCAGTACTTC
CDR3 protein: CSARPPRSSYEQYF

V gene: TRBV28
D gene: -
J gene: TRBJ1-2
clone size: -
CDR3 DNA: TGTGCCAGCAGTCCCGGGGCGGAGAGGGGCTATGGCTGCACCTTC
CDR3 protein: CASSPGAERGYGCTF

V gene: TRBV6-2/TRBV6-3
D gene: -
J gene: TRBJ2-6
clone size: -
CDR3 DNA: TGTGCCAGCAGTCCCTCCGGGGATGGGGCCAACGTCCTGACTTTC
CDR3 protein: CASSPSGDGANVLTF

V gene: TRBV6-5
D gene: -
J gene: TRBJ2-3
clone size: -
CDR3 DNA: TGTGCCAGCAGTTACACCCGGGACGGGAGCACAGATACGCAGTATTTT
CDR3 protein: CASSYTRDGSTDTQYF

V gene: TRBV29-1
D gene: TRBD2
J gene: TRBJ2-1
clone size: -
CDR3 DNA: TGCAGCGCGTTAGCGGGAACGGATGAGCAGTTCTTC
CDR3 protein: CSALAGTDEQFF

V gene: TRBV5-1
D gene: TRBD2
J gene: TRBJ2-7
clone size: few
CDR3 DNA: TGCGCCAGCAGCCAGGCGGCTAGCGGGAGCGAGCAGTACTTC
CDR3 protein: CASSQAASGSEQYF

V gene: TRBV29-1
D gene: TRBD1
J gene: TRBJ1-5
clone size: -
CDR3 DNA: TGCAGCGCCACAGGGGCCGGAGATCAGCCCCAGCATTTT
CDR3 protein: CSATGAGDQPQHF

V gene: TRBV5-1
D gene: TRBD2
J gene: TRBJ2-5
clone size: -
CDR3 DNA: TGCGCCAGCAGCTTGGGCTTACCGGGACTAGGAGGGCAAGAGACCCAGTACTTC
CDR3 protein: CASSLGLPGLGGQETQYF

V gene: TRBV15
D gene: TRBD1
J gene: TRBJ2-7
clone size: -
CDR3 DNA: TGTGCCACCAGCAGAGGGACAGGGGGGACCTACGAGCAGTACTTC
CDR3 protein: CATSRGTGGTYEQYF

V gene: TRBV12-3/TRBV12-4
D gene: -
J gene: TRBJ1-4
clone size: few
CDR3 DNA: TGTGCCAGCAGTTGGCGGAGCAATGAAAAACTGTTTTTT
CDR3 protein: CASSWRSNEKLFF

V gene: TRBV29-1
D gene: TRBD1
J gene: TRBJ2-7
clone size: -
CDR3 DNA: TGCAGCACCTCGGTCCCAGGACAGGGCGGCGAGCAGTACTTC
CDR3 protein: CSTSVPGQGGEQYF

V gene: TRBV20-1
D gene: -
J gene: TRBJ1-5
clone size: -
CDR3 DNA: TGCAGTGCTAGAGTAAGCAGGGTCCGTTTCAATCAGCCCCAGCATTTT
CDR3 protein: CSARVSRVRFNQPQHF

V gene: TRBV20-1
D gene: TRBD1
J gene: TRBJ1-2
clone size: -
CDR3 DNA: TGCAGTGCTAGATGGCAGGGGGCTTCGGGCTATGGCTACACCTTC
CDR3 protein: CSARWQGASGYGYTF

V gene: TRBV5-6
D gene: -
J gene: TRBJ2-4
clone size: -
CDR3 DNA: TGTGCCAGCATGCGCCGGGACGGAGGGATTCAGTACTTC
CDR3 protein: CASMRRDGGIQYF

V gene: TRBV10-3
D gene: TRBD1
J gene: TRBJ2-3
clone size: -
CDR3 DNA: TGTGCCATCAGTGCAGGGGGTGGCACAGATACGCAGTATTTT
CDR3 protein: CAISAGGGTDTQYF